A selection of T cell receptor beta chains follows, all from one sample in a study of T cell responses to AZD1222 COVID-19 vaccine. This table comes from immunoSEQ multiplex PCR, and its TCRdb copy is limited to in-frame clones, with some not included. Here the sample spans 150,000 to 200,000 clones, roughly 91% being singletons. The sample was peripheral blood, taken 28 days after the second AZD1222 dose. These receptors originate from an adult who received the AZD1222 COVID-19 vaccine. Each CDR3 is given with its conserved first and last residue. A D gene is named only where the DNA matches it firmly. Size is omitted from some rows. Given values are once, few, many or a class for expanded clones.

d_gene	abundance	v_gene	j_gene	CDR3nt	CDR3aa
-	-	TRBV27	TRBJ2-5	TGTGCCAGCCGTAGAAATCGAGAGGAGGGAGAGACCCAGTACTTC	CASRRNREEGETQYF
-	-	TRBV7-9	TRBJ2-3	TGTGCCAGCAGCCCGCCGGGGGATTTGGCGCAGTATTTT	CASSPPGDLAQYF
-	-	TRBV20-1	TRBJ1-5	TGCAGTGCTAGTGAGGATAGCAATCAGCCCCAGCATTTT	CSASEDSNQPQHF
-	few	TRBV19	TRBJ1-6	TGTGCCAGTAGTACCAGGATTGAAAATTCACCCCTCCACTTT	CASSTRIENSPLHF
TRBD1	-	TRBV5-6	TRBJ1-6	TGTGCCAGCGCCGGGACAGATAATTCACCCCTCCACTTT	CASAGTDNSPLHF
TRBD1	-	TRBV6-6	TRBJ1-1	TGTGCCAGCAGCTCCCGACAGGGGAGATTGAACACTGAAGCTTTCTTT	CASSSRQGRLNTEAFF
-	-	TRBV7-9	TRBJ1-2	TGTGCCAGCAGCTTAGATGGGGGCGGCTACACCTTC	CASSLDGGGYTF
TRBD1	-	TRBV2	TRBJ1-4	TGTGCCAGCAGTCTCGACAGGGGGGATGAAAAACTGTTTTTT	CASSLDRGDEKLFF
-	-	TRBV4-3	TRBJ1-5	TGCGCCAGCAGCCGGGGTAAGGGGAGGGATCAGCCCCAGCATTTT	CASSRGKGRDQPQHF
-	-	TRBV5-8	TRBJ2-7	TGTGCCAGCAGCTTGGAAGCTTTACGCTCCTACGAGCAGTACTTC	CASSLEALRSYEQYF